Below, one T cell receptor (beta chain) is given with its context. This receptor's antigen is unknown. No much larger clonotype is one base removed from it; base qualities were not supplied. According to the germline V gene, CDR1 reads SGHVS and CDR2 reads FNYEAQ. Deletion took 5 bases off V and 8 bases off J, with a span of 18 bases between the germline ends. The CDR3 sequence holds 15 residues, the cysteine and phenylalanine included. Only the CDR3 part of the read is kept: 45 bases, read in frame from the first base. This entry belongs to a study of blood T cell repertoires in COVID-19 (dated by TCRdb to 2020 to 2021). Regarding the study in general: Collaborator samples came from the United States, Italy and Spain and covered acute and convalescent phases of COVID-19. The prospective study material was composed of cDNA or gDNA derived from T cells, B-cell-depleted T cells, or PBMCs. Subjects who had been exposed to COVID-19, were actively infected with it, or had recovered from it provided the deeply sampled blood TCRbeta repertoires that made up the dataset. The repertoires were released in a freely available public database meant as a resource for research on the immune response to SARS-CoV-2. Samples came from the ongoing ImmuneRACE study (first 160 participants) plus 1,254 subjects from 6 global collaborators. The sample metadata nearly always contained a de-identified subject ID, COVID-19 status, age in years and sex. Where available, HLA class I and class II types were obtained from metadata supplied by the sample provider rather than from assay-based typing.

The immunoSEQ Assay, a bias-controlled multiplex PCR, was used to amplify TCRbeta CDR3 regions from genomic DNA. As for how the authors treated the data: Nucleated cell counts per sample were estimated from amplification of reference gene primers within the assay. To quantify the absolute abundance of each unique TCRbeta CDR3 rearrangement, sequence reads were collapsed and filtered. For each sample, productive Simpson clonality was calculated as the square root of Simpson's diversity index over productive rearrangements. TCRdb's version of the immuneACCESS table is confined to in-frame rearrangements and falls short of the full clone set. An unresolved V gene accounts for under half of the shortfall where checked; the remainder is of unknown origin. D and trimming were read from the DNA, whereas the V and J calls and clone size are those reported in that table. The sample includes about 81,000 clones, with over 70% observed a single time. The biggest ten clones account for 4% to 5.5% of the sample.

Beyond this particular receptor, the publication reports: The amount of clinical and demographic metadata varied by source and participant and was provided uncurated.

Collaborating institutions collected whole blood in K2EDTA tubes following their own protocols. For TCRbeta analysis, collaborator samples were shipped as frozen whole blood, as isolated PBMCs, or as DNA extracted from either sample type. Sequenced: peripheral blood. The source is a woman in her forties or fifties with acute or convalescent COVID-19. This chain joins TRBV7-6 to TRBJ1-4; the D gene cannot be resolved reliably. The DNA sequence follows: TGTGCCAGCAGCCCCTTGACTCCCCTCGGGGAAAAACTGTTTTTT. It translates to CASSPLTPLGEKLFF.